Below, one T cell receptor (beta chain) is given with its context. Its antigen is unknown. No much larger clone exists at a distance of one base, and base qualities are not known. Before undergoing thyroid surgery, none of the patients had been given any kind of treatment. Patient clinical samples collected from the early 2010s to the late 2010s were retrospectively analysed using T-cell receptor beta sequencing. This record belongs to a study of metastatic and nonmetastatic thyroid tumors (dated by TCRdb to the early 2020s). General notes on the study: The researchers compared repertoires between peripheral blood samples and tumor or nodule tissue samples from patients with malignant or benign thyroid disease. Study-wide findings and limitations: In both blood and tumor samples, malignant tumors were reported to have significantly higher TCR beta diversity than benign nodules.

Receptor amplification or capture employed PCR. Sequencing instrument: Illumina HiSeq 4000. High-throughput sequencing was used to profile the TCR beta-chain CDR3 region of each patient. On the study's bioinformatics: The researchers built a classifier to tell apart papillary thyroid cancer patients with distant metastasis, based on CDR3 differences among clinicopathological groups. The Shannon index was used to measure repertoire diversity, and the Morisita-Horn index was used to measure how similar tumor and blood repertoires were. The public reads were reanalyzed by TCRdb: fastp trimming at Q25, MiXCR alignment, in-frame beta chains only. The V and J calls follow TCRdb's processing rather than the paper's. The sample profile shows 15,000 to 20,000 clones; around 22% of them were found once. The ten largest clones add up to 21% of the sample. The germline V gene (reference sequence) yields MNHNY for CDR1 and SVGAGI for CDR2. Reading from cysteine to phenylalanine, the CDR3 counts 19 amino acids. The CDR3 DNA has 57 bases and is translated from base 1. From V the trimming removes 7 bases and from J it removes 6 bases, while the gene matches leave 21 bases of the junction unaccounted for.

The V gene is TRBV6-6 and the J gene is TRBJ2-7, and 13 junctional nucleotides match TRBD2. The receptor comes from a female donor with papillary thyroid cancer or a benign thyroid nodule (not recorded which). Some clones in this sample may be carry-over from other donors' samples. Sequenced material: adjacent normal tissue. The CDR3 region: CASTRGLAGTWREFGEQYF. The DNA is TGTGCCAGCACGAGGGGACTAGCGGGGACCTGGAGGGAGTTCGGCGAGCAGTACTTC.